The present entry profiles one TCR beta chain with its context. What this receptor recognizes is not known. No per-base quality is available; no much larger clone lies one base away. The sample belongs to a study of T cell responses to AZD1222 COVID-19 vaccine (dated by TCRdb to 2020 to 2022). Describing the broader study: A total of 240 or so trial participants underwent TCR sequencing, of whom roughly 210 had received two doses of AZD1222 and approximately 26 had received two doses of the MenACWY control vaccine. Trial participants were enrolled by age into 18-55, 56-69 and 70-plus year subgroups, with around 150, 28 and 57 TCR-sequenced participants respectively.

The research as a whole found: CD4 TCRs associated with the vaccine covered the entire spike protein, and the dominant responses were in regions 160-218 and 743-854. Nearly half of unique spike-specific TCRs reportedly recognized epitopes outside regions mutated in the B.1.351 and B.1.1.7 variants. Conclusions about previously exposed vaccinees are limited because only a handful of AZD1222 recipients were SARS-CoV-2 seropositive at baseline. The 56-69-year group was small, and its depth increase did not reach significance, likely because of low power. Participants were mostly white British and included more females than males, and it was suggested by the authors that clonal diversity may have been underestimated. A significant rise in spike-specific TCR breadth and depth was observed after two AZD1222 doses relative to day 0 and relative to MenACWY recipients. Because no samples from the day 14 peak response were available, repertoires could be characterized only after the peak T cell response.

The CDR3 regions of human TCRbeta chains were analyzed by immunosequencing. On the study's bioinformatics: TCRs in the repertoires were compared against a reference library of SARS-CoV-2-specific TCRs that had been generated with the MIRA antigen-specificity platform. Breadth was defined as the fraction of unique TCRs that were SARS-CoV-2-associated, and depth was defined as the fraction of total T cells that were SARS-CoV-2-associated. Using the MIRA data, each spike-specific TCR was mapped to the spike region that the TCR reacts to and placed in a CD4 or CD8 class. Log10-transformed breadth and depth values were compared by one-way ANOVA with Sidak's multiple comparisons tests. The table comes from immuneACCESS by way of TCRdb, which keeps in-frame sequences with V and J called. Part of the clones is missing from these tables; in studies checked, under half for an unresolved V gene and the rest for unknown reasons. The V and J calls and clone size are taken from that table; D and trimming were inferred from the DNA. For this sample the table gives under 70,000 clones, of which 89% were detected only once. Clones ranked in the top ten supply roughly 14% of the sample.

This specimen's time point label, per the study, means: about 28 days (+/-7) after the second vaccine dose. AZD1222 recipients with second doses at about 4 weeks or about 12 weeks were pooled, because spike-specific TCR depth and breadth did not differ between schedules. Vaccinee samples were obtained from the UK trials COV001 and COV002, which included a single-blind randomized controlled phase 2/3 trial of AZD1222 (ChAdOx1 nCoV-19) in healthy adults. For TCRbeta chain sequencing, PBMC samples from trial participants were taken at day 0 and at day 28 after the second dose. This TCR was sampled from an adult who received the AZD1222 COVID-19 vaccine. Sequenced material: peripheral blood, taken 28 days after the second AZD1222 dose.

The CDR3: CASSPIQGTSGRSYNEQFF. The nucleotide sequence is TGTGCCAGCAGCCCGATCCAAGGGACTAGCGGGAGATCCTACAATGAGCAGTTCTTC. The V gene is TRBV13 and the J gene is TRBJ2-1, with 14 bases aligning to TRBD2. Trimming removed 5 bases from V and 1 base from J; the gene matches leave 10 bases unexplained. CDR1 and CDR2, looked up from the germline V gene (reference sequence), are PRHDT and FYEKMQ. The CDR3 runs 19 amino acids, cysteine and phenylalanine included. Here the CDR3 DNA is all that survives: 57 bases in frame from base 1.